This T cell receptor (beta chain) was observed in a study of shared clonotypes between healthy human individuals. Produced via immunoSEQ multiplex PCR; TCRdb's table is partial and in-frame only. The sample lists some 2 million clones; just under 95% were seen once. CDR3 length: 16 amino acids. V was trimmed by 5 bases and J by 0 bases, leaving 12 bases between them. Germline CDR1 reads SGHRS; CDR2 reads YFSETQ. Whole-study results and caveats: Rarefaction showed that sequencing of sorted subsets was incomplete (despite large depth).

With respect to this clone: The antigen remains undetermined.

The naive CD8 fraction comprised CD45RO-negative cells positively selected for CCR7 and excluded terminally differentiated effector memory CD45RA+ cells. The receptor comes from a man between 18 and 29 years old in good health. V gene TRBV5-1 combines with J gene TRBJ1-6; TRBD1 is a possible D gene (6 bases). The source material was naive CD8+ T cells sorted from blood. The CDR3 region has the DNA TGCGCCAGCAGTTCACAGGGTTCCTCCTATAATTCACCCCTCCACTTT. Translation: CASSSQGSSYNSPLHF. Variable domain in full (rest from reference TRBV5-1 and TRBJ1-6): KAGVTQTPRYLIKTRGQQVTLSCSPISGHRSVSWYQQTPGQGLQFLFEYFSETQRNKGNFPGRFSGRQFSNSRSEMNVSTLELGDSALYLCASSSQGSSYNSPLHFGNGTRLTVT.